The 16 T cell receptor beta chains presented below share a single source sample, sequenced in a study of CD8 T cells in Susac syndrome. The RNA input was 0.5 to 1 ug, and it was reverse transcribed with random hexamers. A single record per CDR3 protein comes from TCRdb applying MiXCR to the immunoSEQ multiplex PCR reads. The sample consists of around 280,000 distinct CDR3 sequences, under 95% of them appearing once. Sequencing was performed on CD4+ T cells from PBMCs. These receptors originate from a human donor with multiple sclerosis.

The chain employs TRBV19 and TRBJ1-1; D not resolved. The V gene lost 7 bases and the J gene lost 0 bases, with 15 bases spanning the gap. The CDR3 runs to 15 residues. Per germline, CDR1 LNHDA and CDR2 SQIVND (reference sequence). The chain's CDR3 is CASTPSGRVNTEAFF. CDR3 coding DNA: TGTGCCAGTACCCCCTCCGGGCGCGTGAACACTGAAGCTTTCTTT.

V gene TRBV15 combines with J gene TRBJ2-5, with TRBD1 identical over 8 bases. The CDR3 is 15 residues long. In germline, CDR1 is LNHNV, CDR2 YYDKDF (reference sequence). V shed 3 bases, J shed 1 base, and the junction held 4 bases outside the gene matches. The CDR3 protein is CATSRSDRGQETQYF. CDR3 coding DNA: TGTGCCACCAGCAGGTCCGACAGGGGCCAAGAGACCCAGTACTTC.

The CDR3, as DNA: TGTGCCAGCAGTTACAGAGCAGCAGATACGCAGTATTTT. Translated, it gives CASSYRAADTQYF. The chain combines TRBV6-2 or TRBV6-3 with TRBJ2-3, with D uncertain. The V and J ends lost 2 bases and 4 bases respectively, with 7 bases between them. CDR3 length: 13 amino acids. Germline assignment: CDR1 MNHEY and CDR2 SVGEGT.

CDR3 DNA sequence: TGCGCCACCAAGCCGGGACAGGGAGTGGGGAATCAGCCCCAGCATTTT. Encoded protein: CATKPGQGVGNQPQHF. The V gene is TRBV10-1, the J gene TRBJ1-5, with TRBD1 matching over 9 bases. The V gene end was trimmed by 10 bases and the J gene end by 4 bases; junction bases not matched to a gene: 14. Germline loops: CDR1 WNHNN, CDR2 SYGVQD (reference sequence). This CDR3 is 16 amino acids long.

V is TRBV5-1 and J is TRBJ1-1; possible D gene TRBD1, 6 bases. Between the trimmed V and J ends, which lost 3 bases and 2 bases, there was a span of 17 bases. The CDR3 length is 16 residues. CDR1 is SGHRS and CDR2 is YFSETQ in the germline V gene. This chain's CDR3 is CASSSPIGQTNTEAFF. Here the CDR3 DNA reads TGCGCCAGCAGCTCCCCGATTGGACAGACCAACACTGAAGCTTTCTTT.

The chain carries TRBV4-3 and TRBJ2-7; TRBD1 is a possible D gene (6 bases). The CDR3 has 16 amino acids. Trimming stripped 1 base from V and 1 base from J, with 14 bases between. Per the germline V gene, CDR1 is LGHNA and CDR2 is YSLEER. The CDR3 sequence: CASSQVGAGESYEQYF. The CDR3 DNA reads as TGCGCCAGCAGCCAAGTTGGGGCAGGGGAATCCTACGAGCAGTACTTC.

The chain has TRBV20-1 and TRBJ2-5; 8 bases map to TRBD1. Germline trimming cut 1 base from V and 2 bases from J; bases unmatched to any gene: 6. This CDR3 has 15 amino acids. From germline, CDR1 is DFQATT and CDR2 SNEGSKA (reference sequence). For the CDR3, the DNA is TGCAGTGCTAGAGTTCCAGGGACAGGACAAGAGACCCAGTACTTC. Its protein product is CSARVPGTGQETQYF.

The chain has TRBV18 and TRBJ2-1; D tentatively reads TRBD1 or TRBD2 (7 bases each). Germline CDR1 reads KGHSH; CDR2 reads LQKENI. The length of the CDR3 is 16 residues. V was clipped by 4 bases and J by 0 bases, with 13 bases between them. CDR3 in amino acids: CASSRERDSSYNEQFF. CDR3 nucleotides: TGTGCCAGCTCACGGGAGCGGGACAGCTCCTACAATGAGCAGTTCTTC.

CDR3 DNA sequence: TGCAGTGTTTGGACTAGCGGGAGGGCTCGGGATGAGCAGTTCTTC. This encodes CSVWTSGRARDEQFF. The chain joins TRBV20-1 to TRBJ2-1; 15 nucleotides align to TRBD2. The CDR3 runs 15 residues. From germline, CDR1 is DFQATT and CDR2 SNEGSKA (reference sequence). V lost 7 bases, J lost 8 bases, and 9 bases stayed unmatched.

This chain joins TRBV5-1 and TRBJ2-2, with 9 bases identical to TRBD1. The germline CDR1 and CDR2 sequences are SGHRS and YFSETQ. The trim removed 0 bases at V and 0 bases at J, leaving 9 bases unmatched. This CDR3 region has 19 residues. CDR3 bases: TGCGCCAGCAGCTTGGCCTTAACAGGGGGCCTCTCGAACACCGGGGAGCTGTTTTTT. This gives the protein CASSLALTGGLSNTGELFF. The whole variable domain, remainder taken from reference TRBV5-1 and TRBJ2-2, is KAGVTQTPRYLIKTRGQQVTLSCSPISGHRSVSWYQQTPGQGLQFLFEYFSETQRNKGNFPGRFSGRQFSNSRSEMNVSTLELGDSALYLCASSLALTGGLSNTGELFFGEGSRLTVL.

The V call is TRBV2, the J call TRBJ1-2; D not resolved. V was clipped by 7 bases and J by 7 bases, with 16 bases between them. CDR1 SNHLY and CDR2 FYNNEI come from the germline V gene. This CDR3 is 13 amino acids long. The CDR3 region has the DNA TGTGCCAGCAACCCACTCGGCGGTCTTGGCTACACCTTC. This sequence encodes CASNPLGGLGYTF.

The chain has TRBV3-1 and TRBJ2-5; D possibly matches TRBD1 or TRBD2 (5 bases each). The V gene lost 4 bases and the J gene lost 7 bases, with 13 bases spanning the gap. CDR3 length equals 13 residues. CDR1 is LGHDT and CDR2 is YNNKEL in the germline V gene (reference sequence). CDR3 residues: CASSLGPTRTQYF. The CDR3 nucleotides read TGTGCCAGCAGCCTGGGACCGACCAGGACCCAGTACTTC.

The chain employs TRBV5-4 and TRBJ2-2; D not certain. Germline V lookup: CDR1 SGHNT, CDR2 YYREEE (reference sequence). The CDR3 runs 13 residues. V dropped 0 bases and J dropped 7 bases, with 7 bases sitting between them. CDR3 residues: CASSLDGVGELFF. In DNA form, the CDR3 reads TGTGCCAGCAGCTTGGACGGAGTCGGGGAGCTGTTTTTT.

J is TRBJ2-1 and V is TRBV11-2, with D maybe TRBD2 (5 bases). Germline lookup yields CDR1 SGHAT and CDR2 FQNNGV. V was shortened by 5 bases and J by 5 bases, with 7 bases between the two germline ends. There are 12 residues in the CDR3. As DNA, the CDR3 is TGTGCCAGCAGCAAACTAGACAATGAGCAGTTCTTC. It codes for CASSKLDNEQFF.

This clonotype is a singleton in its sample. The chain employs TRBV20-1 and TRBJ2-3, with TRBD2 as a possible D gene (5 bases). CDR1 and CDR2 from the germline V gene are DFQATT and SNEGSKA (reference sequence). V lost 0 bases, J lost 6 bases, and 16 bases lay in between. CDR3 length: 15 amino acids. The CDR3 bases are TGCAGTGCTAGAGATAGGGCGGAGGTGGCGGATACGCAGTATTTT. It encodes CSARDRAEVADTQYF.

The V gene is TRBV6-6, the J gene TRBJ2-4, with D maybe TRBD2 (5 bases). The germline V and J ends were trimmed by 4 bases and 6 bases, with 13 bases remaining between them. This CDR3 region has 14 residues. CDR1 is MNHNY and CDR2 is SVGAGI in the germline V gene (reference sequence). Here the CDR3 reads CASSSPEGGNIQYF. Here the CDR3 DNA reads TGTGCCAGCAGTTCGCCTGAGGGCGGAAACATTCAGTACTTC.